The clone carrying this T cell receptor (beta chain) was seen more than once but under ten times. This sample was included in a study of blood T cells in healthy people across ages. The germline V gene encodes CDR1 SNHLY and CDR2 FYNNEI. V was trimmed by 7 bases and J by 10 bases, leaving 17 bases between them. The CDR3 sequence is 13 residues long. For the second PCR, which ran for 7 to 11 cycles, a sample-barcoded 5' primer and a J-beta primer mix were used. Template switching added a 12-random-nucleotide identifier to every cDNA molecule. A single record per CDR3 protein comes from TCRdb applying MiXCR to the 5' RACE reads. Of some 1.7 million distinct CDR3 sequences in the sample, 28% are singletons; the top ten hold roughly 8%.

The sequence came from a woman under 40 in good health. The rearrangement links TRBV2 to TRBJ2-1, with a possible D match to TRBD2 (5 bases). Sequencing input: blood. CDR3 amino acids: CASTKTRFDEQFF. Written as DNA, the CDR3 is TGTGCCAGCACCAAAACTAGATTCGACGAGCAGTTCTTC. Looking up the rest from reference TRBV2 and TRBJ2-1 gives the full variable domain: EPEVTQTPSHQVTQMGQEVILRCVPISNHLYFYWYRQILGQKVEFLVSFYNNEISEKSEIFDDQFSVERPDGSNFTLKIRSTKLEDSAMYFCASTKTRFDEQFFGPGTRLTVL.